This T cell receptor (beta chain) was obtained from a study of siplizumab effects on memory and regulatory T cells. Sequences were generated from unstimulated naive, memory, effector memory and TEMRA subsets in a few donor pairs. Overall study findings and caveats: Among mappable alloreactive CD4+ clones, the Treg-derived fraction averaged approximately 70% with siplizumab versus about 30% in controls. There were only a minor fraction of alloreactive clones that mapped to unstimulated subsets. No functional test confirmed suppression by proliferating siplizumab-culture Tregs.

CDR3 length equals 16 residues. Germline CDR1 SGDLS, CDR2 YYNGEE. The J segment lost 0 bases and the V segment lost 0 bases, leaving 3 bases of the junction unmatched. As concerns this clone: What it binds is not known.

Data came from immunoSEQ multiplex PCR; TCRdb stores just in-frame clones and leaves some out. In the table there are about 52,000 clones, 95% to 97% of which are singletons. This receptor was identified in a human donor in good health. The chain combines TRBV9 with TRBJ2-1, with 7 bases aligning to TRBD2. Sequencing input: naive CD4+ T cells sorted from blood. Here the CDR3 DNA reads TGTGCCAGCAGCGTAGGTGGCGGGGGCTCCTACAATGAGCAGTTCTTC. Protein: CASSVGGGGSYNEQFF.